This TCR beta chain was recovered during a study of cytomegalovirus exposure and HLA in healthy donors. In the case of this clone: Its specificity is unknown.

With 60 Vbeta and 13 Jbeta primers, the PCR was carried out. Data came from immunoSEQ multiplex PCR; TCRdb stores just in-frame clones and leaves some out. The sample table sets out approximately 130,000 clones. All the people who gave samples were healthy bone marrow donors. Study-level points and caveats: With later analysis, a missense DCLRE1C variant became linked to TCR beta V- and J-gene trimming. The study flagged about 150 TCR beta chains as cytomegalovirus-associated.

The sample consisted of PBMCs. This clonotype was sampled from a woman aged 60-75 years in good health and CMV-seronegative.

The CDR3 sequence is CAWSVIPRTGFYEQYF. Here the CDR3 DNA reads TGTGCCTGGAGTGTAATCCCCCGGACAGGGTTCTACGAGCAGTACTTC. The gene calls are TRBV30 and TRBJ2-7, with 8 bases matching TRBD1. The CDR3 covers 16 residues. Germline CDR1 GTSNPN, CDR2 SVGIG (reference sequence). The V gene end was trimmed by 0 bases and the J gene end by 3 bases; junction bases not matched to a gene: 10.